The 24 T cell receptor beta chains listed next were all sequenced from one sample in a study of naive and memory T cell subsets. Whole-study findings and limits: A few larger clonotypes appeared in naive repertoires, especially CD8, possibly memory cells re-expressing CD45RA.

Their antigens are not known. Two oligonucleotides, mixed equimolar, formed the beta constant-region primer covering TRBC1 and TRBC2. Ligated cDNA was amplified by four rounds of PCR with nested alpha and beta constant-region primers and SP2. TCRdb reprocessed the UMI-ligation and nested PCR reads with MiXCR, giving one entry per CDR3 protein. The repertoire holds under 150,000 distinct CDR3 sequences, with roughly a fifth as singletons. Sequenced material: naive CD8+ T cells from blood. Every receptor here comes from a human donor in good health.

The chain has TRBV2 and TRBJ1-4, with D possibly TRBD1 on 5 matching bases. This CDR3 is built from 11 residues. The V gene lost 6 bases and the J gene lost 8 bases, with 7 bases spanning the gap. Per germline, CDR1 SNHLY and CDR2 FYNNEI. CDR3 coding DNA: TGTGCCAGCAGAGGGGACGAAAAACTGTTTTTT. Translation gives CASRGDEKLFF.

The table lists this clonotype with many counts. The rearrangement uses TRBV9 and TRBJ1-1; D perhaps matches TRBD1 (6 bases). The CDR3 has 15 amino acids. Trimming shortened V by 3 bases and J by 0 bases, and 12 bases separated the two germline ends. From germline, CDR1 is SGDLS and CDR2 YYNGEE. The CDR3 nucleotides read TGTGCCAGCAGCGCTCACAGGGACCTGAACACTGAAGCTTTCTTT. It specifies CASSAHRDLNTEAFF.

This clonotype was seen a few times. The V gene is TRBV18, the J gene TRBJ2-1; possible D gene TRBD1, 5 bases. The germline V and J ends were trimmed by 0 bases and 0 bases, with 9 bases remaining between them. Per the germline V gene, CDR1 is KGHSH and CDR2 is LQKENI. This CDR3 is built from 16 residues. CDR3 sequence reads: CASSPPGASSYNEQFF. In DNA, the CDR3 is TGTGCCAGCTCACCACCAGGGGCTAGCTCCTACAATGAGCAGTTCTTC.

The chain links TRBV24-1 to TRBJ2-1; perhaps TRBD1 as D (7 bases). CDR3 length equals 14 residues. Per the germline V gene, CDR1 is KGHDR and CDR2 is SFDVKD. With 4 bases removed from V and 7 bases from J, the gap between germline ends came to 13 bases. The DNA of the CDR3 is TGTGCCACCAGTGAGACAGGGACTCGAAATGAGCAGTTCTTC. This gives the protein CATSETGTRNEQFF.

The chain is built from TRBV28 and TRBJ1-3, with D uncertain. Between the trimmed V and J ends, which lost 5 bases and 0 bases, there was a span of 11 bases. Germline CDR1 reads MDHEN; CDR2 reads SYDVKM. The length of the CDR3 is 15 residues. Here the CDR3 reads CASSPIAFSGNTIYF. Written as DNA, the CDR3 is TGTGCCAGCAGTCCAATAGCCTTCTCTGGAAACACCATATATTTT.

The V and J genes are TRBV7-2 and TRBJ2-2, with 10 bases matching TRBD2. CDR1 is SGHTA, CDR2 FQGNSA, per germline. V dropped 2 bases and J dropped 6; count of bases not matched to a gene: 9. There are 17 residues in the CDR3. The DNA of the CDR3 is TGTGCCAGCAGCTTATTCCTAGCGGGAGCGTTGGCCGGGGAGCTGTTTTTT. Its translation: CASSLFLAGALAGELFF.

This clonotype was observed a handful of times. The rearrangement joins TRBV2 to TRBJ2-3; 7 nucleotides align to TRBD2. Germline lookup yields CDR1 SNHLY and CDR2 FYNNEI. The V gene end was trimmed by 3 bases and the J gene end by 0 bases; junction bases not matched to a gene: 6. This CDR3 is built from 16 residues. CDR3 nucleotide sequence: TGTGCCAGCAGTGATCTAGCGGACTCTAGCACAGATACGCAGTATTTT. Protein sequence: CASSDLADSSTDTQYF.

The rearrangement joins TRBV29-1 to TRBJ1-1; no clear D. V was clipped by 3 bases and J by 4 bases, with 9 bases between them. The V gene's germline CDR1 is SQVTM and CDR2 ANQGSEA. This CDR3 region has 12 residues. DNA of the CDR3: TGCAGCGTTGACCCCGGTGGCACTGAAGCTTTCTTT. It is translated as CSVDPGGTEAFF.

This clonotype was counted a single time. As DNA, the CDR3 is TGTGCCAGCAGCCCCGGGTTGACAGGGCCGAATCAGCCCCAGCATTTT. This translates into CASSPGLTGPNQPQHF. This chain connects TRBV6-5 to TRBJ1-5, with 7 bases matching TRBD1. The CDR3 loop spans 16 amino acids. Trimming at V came to 6 bases and at J to 4 bases, leaving 12 bases not matched to a gene. Germline V CDR1 and CDR2: MNHEY, SVGAGI.

This chain connects TRBV29-1 to TRBJ2-7, with TRBD2 matching 7 bases. Germline CDR1 SQVTM, CDR2 ANQGSEA. The CDR3 extends over 17 amino acids. J lost 0 bases, V lost 2 bases, and 13 bases had no gene match. CDR3 sequence: CSVELAEALGSSYEQYF. The CDR3 region has the DNA TGCAGCGTTGAACTAGCGGAGGCCCTGGGAAGCTCCTACGAGCAGTACTTC.

This clonotype came up a few times. This chain connects TRBV9 to TRBJ2-7; D not certain. The CDR3 totals 13 residues. V gave up 3 bases and J gave up 2 bases, with 9 bases separating them. Germline CDR1 reads SGDLS; CDR2 reads YYNGEE. CDR3 coding DNA: TGTGCCAGCAGCGGAGACGGTGCCTACGAGCAGTACTTC. It encodes CASSGDGAYEQYF.

This clonotype was detected once. This rearrangement joins TRBV3-1 to TRBJ2-3, with a tentative D call TRBD2 (6 bases). Per germline, CDR1 LGHDT and CDR2 YNNKEL (reference sequence). Trimming took off 0 bases at V and 3 bases at J, with 19 bases between the two ends. The CDR3 loop spans 18 amino acids. CDR3: CASSQDIAAGSETDTQYF. CDR3 coding DNA: TGTGCCAGCAGCCAAGATATAGCGGCCGGGAGTGAGACAGATACGCAGTATTTT.

In its sample, this clonotype was seen a few times. The rearrangement uses TRBV3-1 and TRBJ1-2; D is possibly TRBD1 (6 bases). CDR3 length: 16 residues. Per the germline V gene, CDR1 is LGHDT and CDR2 is YNNKEL (reference sequence). The V and J ends lost 4 bases and 7 bases respectively, with 22 bases between them. CDR3 sequence reads: CASSLKMSGDVSGYTF. DNA of the CDR3: TGTGCCAGCAGCCTCAAGATGTCAGGGGATGTCAGTGGCTACACCTTC. Variable domain in full (rest from reference TRBV3-1 and TRBJ1-2): DTAVSQTPKYLVTQMGNDKSIKCEQNLGHDTMYWYKQDSKKFLKIMFSYNNKELIINETVPNRFSPKSPDKAHLNLHINSLELGDSAVYFCASSLKMSGDVSGYTFGSGTRLTVV.

This clonotype was observed a few times. The rearrangement uses TRBV29-1 and TRBJ2-1; D remains unclear. V lost 4 bases and J 0 bases, leaving 10 bases between the germline ends. The CDR3 spans 14 residues. Germline assignment: CDR1 SQVTM and CDR2 ANQGSEA. The CDR3 DNA reads as TGCAGCGTTGTCTCCGTGAGCTCCTACAATGAGCAGTTCTTC. Protein sequence: CSVVSVSSYNEQFF.

This clonotype came up a few times. This rearrangement joins TRBV27 to TRBJ1-2; TRBD1 aligns across 8 bases. Trimming at V came to 0 bases and at J to 8 bases, leaving 5 bases not matched to a gene. Germline V CDR1 and CDR2: MNHEY, SMNVEV (reference sequence). CDR3 length: 14 amino acids. The chain's CDR3 is CASSLSDRAGGYTF. In DNA form, the CDR3 reads TGTGCCAGCAGTTTATCGGACAGGGCCGGCGGCTACACCTTC.

This clonotype was counted a few times. The chain recombines TRBV12-3 or TRBV12-4 with TRBJ2-7; D remains ambiguous. Trimming took off 0 bases at V and 3 bases at J, with 9 bases between the two ends. CDR3 length equals 14 residues. The CDR3 loop is CASSLATSRYEQYF. Written as DNA, the CDR3 is TGTGCCAGCAGTTTAGCGACAAGCCGCTACGAGCAGTACTTC.

There are a few counts of this clonotype. The chain carries TRBV28 and TRBJ1-1, with unresolved D. The CDR3 totals 13 residues. V lost 3 bases and J 1 base, leaving 6 bases between the germline ends. Germline lookup yields CDR1 MDHEN and CDR2 SYDVKM. The CDR3 loop is CASSFVRNTEAFF. The CDR3, as DNA: TGTGCCAGCAGTTTCGTCCGGAACACTGAAGCTTTCTTT.

The rearrangement links TRBV20-1 to TRBJ2-7, with a tentative D call TRBD2 (6 bases). With 7 bases removed from V and 0 bases from J, the gap between germline ends came to 10 bases. CDR1 and CDR2 from the germline V gene are DFQATT and SNEGSKA (reference sequence). This CDR3 spans 12 amino acids. The DNA of the CDR3 is TGCAGTGGTGCCGGGGGCTCCTACGAGCAGTACTTC. Amino acid sequence: CSGAGGSYEQYF.

The chain's CDR3 is CASSLEKAGAHNEQFF. The CDR3 region has the DNA TGTGCCAGCAGCCTCGAGAAGGCGGGCGCCCACAATGAGCAGTTCTTC. J is TRBJ2-1 and V is TRBV27, with TRBD2 as a possible D gene (5 bases). Trimming removed 6 bases from V and 5 bases from J, with 20 bases in between. Germline CDR1 and CDR2: MNHEY and SMNVEV (reference sequence). The CDR3 covers 16 residues.

The chain links TRBV28 to TRBJ2-7; unclear D gene. V lost 1 base to trimming and J lost 1 base, with 8 bases between them. Germline CDR1 reads MDHEN; CDR2 reads SYDVKM. The CDR3 consists of 14 residues. CDR3 residues: CASSLFGQSYEQYF. The CDR3 nucleotides read TGTGCCAGCAGTTTATTCGGGCAGTCCTACGAGCAGTACTTC.

This clonotype showed up just a few times. This chain links TRBV9 with TRBJ2-7; 7 nucleotides agree with TRBD1. The CDR3 runs to 13 residues. Germline CDR1 and CDR2: SGDLS and YYNGEE. The V and J ends lost 5 bases and 5 bases, in that order; junction bases with no gene match: 7. The CDR3 sequence: CASSYRGADEQYF. The DNA for the CDR3 is TGTGCCAGCAGTTACAGGGGAGCGGACGAGCAGTACTTC.

The chain is built from TRBV12-3 or TRBV12-4 and TRBJ2-1; 16 positions match TRBD2. The CDR3 has 19 residues. Losses at the gene ends were 3 bases for V and 8 bases for J; bases not matched to a gene: 13. The CDR3 loop reads CASSFVLGLAGGPLDEQFF. Here the CDR3 DNA reads TGTGCCAGCAGTTTCGTTCTGGGACTAGCGGGAGGGCCCTTGGATGAGCAGTTCTTC.

CDR3 sequence: CASSAPQGNTGELFF. Here the CDR3 DNA reads TGTGCCAGCAGTGCCCCACAGGGGAACACCGGGGAGCTGTTTTTT. J is TRBJ2-2 and V is TRBV12-3 or TRBV12-4; a weak D match, TRBD1 (6 bases). There are 15 residues in the CDR3. Trimming stripped 5 bases from V and 1 base from J, with 11 bases between.

This clonotype appeared a few times. The gene calls are TRBV29-1 and TRBJ2-3, with TRBD2 matching over 13 bases. CDR1 and CDR2 (germline): SQVTM, ANQGSEA. This CDR3 is 22 amino acids long. The V gene end was trimmed by 3 bases and the J gene end by 2 bases; junction bases not matched to a gene: 23. CDR3 sequence: CSVDGLRLDPGLAGPNTDTQYF. For the CDR3, the DNA is TGCAGCGTTGATGGATTACGGTTGGATCCGGGACTAGCGGGACCGAACACAGATACGCAGTATTTT.